This TCR beta chain was sequenced in a study of T cells in Graves' hyperthyroidism and ophthalmopathy. This clonotype was detected ten times or more. Amplification of TCR beta CDR3 regions was performed using RNA transcripts as template. First-round RT-PCR targeting the TCR CDR3 was performed with the HTBI primer set. TCRdb re-analysed the multiplex PCR reads in MiXCR, keeping a single row per CDR3 protein. The table has 250,000 to 300,000 distinct CDR3 sequences, roughly 15% seen once. CDR3 size: 19 residues. J gave up 0 bases and V 1 base, and 9 bases lay outside the gene matches. CDR1 and CDR2 (germline): SNHLY, FYNNEI.

Sequencing was performed on blood. The source is a woman in her twenties or thirties with Graves' hyperthyroidism that later progressed to Graves' ophthalmopathy. The chain has TRBV2 and TRBJ2-1; 10 bases align to TRBD2. The CDR3 DNA reads as TGTGCCAGCAGTGAAGGGATCCTAGCGGGAGAAAGCTCCTACAATGAGCAGTTCTTC. Residues: CASSEGILAGESSYNEQFF.